This T cell receptor (beta chain) was profiled in a study of STAT5B mutations in CD4+ large granular lymphocyte leukemia. Study-level findings and limits: Patient CD4-sorted repertoires looked more clonal than healthy CD4+ repertoires, even without putative leukemic clones. 8/27 top patient clones versus 2/35 control clones were TRBV06-family. Main leukemic clonotypes were patient-specific, but around 25% appeared at low frequency elsewhere.

This was a survey-level run. Generated by immunoSEQ multiplex PCR, the TCRdb table keeps only in-frame clones and is missing some. Altogether some 21,000 clones are present, over 70% being singletons, with the ten largest covering about 4.2%. Trimming took 6 bases from V and 0 from J; bases not matched to a gene: 3. CDR1 SNHLY and CDR2 FYNNEI come from the germline V gene. The CDR3 covers 15 residues. This clone showed up just a few times. Its target is not known. Sequenced: CD4+ T cells from blood buffy coats. J is TRBJ1-4 and V is TRBV2; 8 bases match TRBD1. The sequence derives from a human donor in good health. The CDR3 DNA reads as TGTGCCAGCAGGGGACAGGCTGCAACTAATGAAAAACTGTTTTTT. Translating gives CASRGQAATNEKLFF.